This T cell receptor beta chain was sequenced during a study of T cell responses to AZD1222 COVID-19 vaccine (dated by TCRdb to the early 2020s). The study in broad terms: TCR sequencing covered 233 trial participants: roughly 200 given two doses of AZD1222 and 26 given two doses of MenACWY control vaccine. Enrollment into the trials was organized by age into subgroups of 18-55, 56-69 and 70-plus years, and those subgroups contained around 150, 28 and 57 TCR-sequenced participants, respectively.

From the cysteine up to the phenylalanine, the CDR3 has a length of 15 residues. The sequence is cut down to CDR3 DNA, 45 bases in frame from base 1. V and J are truncated by 3 bases and 1 base respectively, leaving an intervening sequence of 10 bases. CDR1 and CDR2 are drawn from the germline V gene: MDHEN, SYDVKM. On this clone: What this receptor recognizes is not known. Base quality data are lacking; no much larger clone is found one base away.

The CDR3 regions of human TCRbeta chains were subjected to immunosequencing. As for the original processing: TCRs in the repertoires were compared against a reference library of SARS-CoV-2-specific TCRs that had been generated with the MIRA antigen-specificity platform. Breadth was defined as the fraction of unique TCRs that were SARS-CoV-2-associated. Depth was defined as the fraction of total T cells that were SARS-CoV-2-associated. Using the MIRA data, each spike-specific TCR was mapped to the spike region that the TCR reacts to and placed in a CD4 or CD8 class. Log10-transformed breadth and depth values were compared by one-way ANOVA with Sidak's multiple comparisons tests. TCRdb holds this immuneACCESS table with in-frame rearrangements only. Some clones are missing; in checked studies, unresolved V genes explain under half, and the rest has no known cause. V and J calls and clone size are given by that table; D and trimming were obtained from the DNA. The table for this sample lists under 45,000 clones; around four fifths of them were counted only once. Over 15% of the sample rests with the top ten.

The full study reports these points: Participants were mostly white British and included more females than males, and it was suggested by the authors that clonal diversity may have been underestimated. Because no day 14 peak-response samples were available, the repertoires could be characterized only after the peak T cell response. Conclusions about previously exposed vaccinees were limited because only six AZD1222 recipients were SARS-CoV-2 seropositive at baseline. Spike-specific TCR breadth and depth rose significantly after two AZD1222 doses compared with day 0 and with MenACWY recipients. Reportedly, close to half of the unique spike-specific TCRs recognized epitopes lying outside the regions that are mutated in the B.1.351 and B.1.1.7 variants. Vaccine-associated CD4 TCRs spanned the whole spike protein, with dominant responses in regions 160-218 and 743-854. In the small 56-69-year group, the increase in depth fell short of significance, most likely because of low power.

The time point label, as the study defines it: about 28 days (+/-7) after the second vaccine dose. Because spike-specific TCR depth and breadth did not differ between the two schedules, AZD1222 recipients who got a second dose at roughly 4 weeks were pooled with those who got a second dose at roughly 12 weeks. The vaccinee samples were drawn from two UK trials, COV001 and COV002, one of which was a single-blind randomized controlled phase 2/3 trial testing AZD1222 (ChAdOx1 nCoV-19) in healthy adults. For TCRbeta chain sequencing, PBMC samples from trial participants were taken at day 0 and at day 28 after the second dose.

The source was peripheral blood, collected 28 days after the second AZD1222 dose. Recombination linked TRBV28 to TRBJ2-1, with the D segment identity uncertain. The TCR was taken from an adult who received the AZD1222 COVID-19 vaccine. CDR3 loop: CASSFGDPSYNEQFF. In nucleotides, the sequence is TGTGCCAGCAGTTTTGGAGACCCGTCCTACAATGAGCAGTTCTTC.